This is a list of T cell receptor beta chains from one sample in a study of T cells after yellow fever vaccination. TCRdb reanalysed the 5' RACE reads using MiXCR and keeps one entry per CDR3 protein. This table has some 390,000 distinct CDR3 sequences, about 17% appearing once. The sample consisted of PBMCs, taken before the yellow fever booster vaccination. The origin of the receptors is a man aged 18-30 years who received the YFV17D yellow fever vaccine. Each CDR3 is given with its conserved first and last residue. D genes are given only for firm matches. Size is omitted from some rows. Given values are once, few, many or a class for expanded clones.

few	TRBJ2-1	TRBV7-3	-	CASSSLPQGNEQFF	TGTGCCAGCAGCTCCCTTCCTCAGGGGAATGAGCAGTTCTTC
few	TRBJ1-1	TRBV12-3/TRBV12-4	-	CASSSRGKGAFF	TGTGCCAGCAGTTCCCGCGGAAAGGGGGCTTTCTTT
once	TRBJ1-6	TRBV6-5	-	CASSYSKRVGSYNSPLHF	TGTGCCAGCAGTTACTCGAAACGGGTTGGATCCTATAATTCACCCCTCCACTTT
few	TRBJ2-5	TRBV15	-	CATSRGRAQYF	TGTGCCACCAGCAGAGGGAGGGCCCAGTACTTC
-	TRBJ2-5	TRBV4-2	TRBD2	CASSQDTGGETQYF	TGTGCCAGCAGCCAAGATACGGGAGGGGAGACCCAGTACTTC
-	TRBJ2-3	TRBV6-5	TRBD1	CASGGQGSTDTQYF	TGTGCCAGCGGGGGACAGGGGAGCACAGATACGCAGTATTTT
few	TRBJ2-1	TRBV6-2/TRBV6-3	TRBD2	CASSYPQRGGQFF	TGTGCCAGCAGTTACCCCCAGCGGGGGGGGCAGTTCTTC
many	TRBJ1-5	TRBV5-6	-	CASSSQTVPNQPQHF	TGTGCCAGCAGCTCTCAGACAGTACCCAATCAGCCCCAGCATTTT
-	TRBJ2-5	TRBV4-2	-	CASSQEERGPQETQYF	TGTGCCAGCAGCCAAGAAGAACGGGGGCCCCAAGAGACCCAGTACTTC
many	TRBJ2-7	TRBV3-1	-	CASSQVNEQYF	TGTGCCAGCAGCCAAGTGAACGAGCAGTACTTC
-	TRBJ1-1	TRBV29-1	-	CSVERGRNTEAFF	TGCAGCGTTGAGCGAGGACGGAACACTGAAGCTTTCTTT
few	TRBJ2-2	TRBV10-3	-	CAIRRGGASGELFF	TGTGCCATCAGAAGGGGGGGAGCGTCCGGGGAGCTGTTTTTT
-	TRBJ2-1	TRBV5-4	-	CASSYRGGTTYNEQFF	TGTGCCAGCAGCTACAGGGGAGGAACTACCTACAATGAGCAGTTCTTC
-	TRBJ2-7	TRBV5-1	-	CASSPDSLGGEQYF	TGCGCCAGCAGCCCGGACTCCCTCGGGGGCGAGCAGTACTTC
-	TRBJ1-5	TRBV4-3	TRBD1	CASSQAWTGPSNQPQHF	TGCGCCAGCAGCCAAGCCTGGACAGGACCAAGCAATCAGCCCCAGCATTTT
many	TRBJ2-7	TRBV4-2	-	CASSPRDRPYEQYF	TGTGCCAGCAGCCCCCGGGACCGACCCTACGAGCAGTACTTC
few	TRBJ1-6	TRBV6-1	TRBD1	CASRPGQGGHNSPLHF	TGTGCCAGCAGACCGGGACAGGGAGGGCATAATTCACCCCTCCACTTT
-	TRBJ1-5	TRBV2	-	CASSSGDYSNQPQHF	TGTGCCAGCAGTTCTGGAGATTATAGCAATCAGCCCCAGCATTTT
few	TRBJ1-2	TRBV5-1	-	CASSLTSDALIYGYTF	TGCGCCAGCAGCTTGACCTCGGACGCTCTCATCTATGGCTACACCTTC
-	TRBJ1-2	TRBV10-2	TRBD1	CASRSTGAIYGYTF	TGCGCCAGCAGGTCGACAGGGGCGATCTATGGCTACACCTTC
-	TRBJ2-2	TRBV6-4	-	CASSRQWNTGELFF	TGTGCCAGCAGTCGGCAGTGGAACACCGGGGAGCTGTTTTTT
many	TRBJ2-1	TRBV20-1	-	CSGKGNNEQFF	TGCAGTGGTAAAGGTAACAATGAGCAGTTCTTC
-	TRBJ2-1	TRBV6-2/TRBV6-3	-	CASSQHRVQGNEQFF	TGTGCCAGCAGTCAGCACAGGGTCCAGGGCAATGAGCAGTTCTTC
few	TRBJ2-7	TRBV5-1	-	CASSLPGPPYEQYF	TGCGCCAGCAGCTTACCGGGACCTCCCTACGAGCAGTACTTC
few	TRBJ1-3	TRBV12-3/TRBV12-4	-	CASSLPRGAVAWAGNTIYF	TGTGCCAGCAGTTTACCTAGAGGAGCAGTGGCCTGGGCTGGAAACACCATATATTTT
few	TRBJ1-3	TRBV7-3	-	CASSLTAGNTIYF	TGTGCCAGCAGCCTGACGGCTGGAAACACCATATATTTT